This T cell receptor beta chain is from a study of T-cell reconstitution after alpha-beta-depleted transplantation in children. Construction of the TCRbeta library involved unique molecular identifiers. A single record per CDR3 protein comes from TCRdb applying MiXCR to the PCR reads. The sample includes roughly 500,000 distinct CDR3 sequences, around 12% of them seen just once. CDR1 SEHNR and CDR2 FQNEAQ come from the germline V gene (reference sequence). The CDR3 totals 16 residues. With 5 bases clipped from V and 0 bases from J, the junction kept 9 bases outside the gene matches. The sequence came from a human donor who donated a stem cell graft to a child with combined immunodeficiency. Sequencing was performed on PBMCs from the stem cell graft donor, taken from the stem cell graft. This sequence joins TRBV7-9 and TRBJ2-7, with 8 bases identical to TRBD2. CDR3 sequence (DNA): TGTGCCAGCAGCCTGGTAGCGGGAAGACACTCCTACGAGCAGTACTTC. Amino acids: CASSLVAGRHSYEQYF.